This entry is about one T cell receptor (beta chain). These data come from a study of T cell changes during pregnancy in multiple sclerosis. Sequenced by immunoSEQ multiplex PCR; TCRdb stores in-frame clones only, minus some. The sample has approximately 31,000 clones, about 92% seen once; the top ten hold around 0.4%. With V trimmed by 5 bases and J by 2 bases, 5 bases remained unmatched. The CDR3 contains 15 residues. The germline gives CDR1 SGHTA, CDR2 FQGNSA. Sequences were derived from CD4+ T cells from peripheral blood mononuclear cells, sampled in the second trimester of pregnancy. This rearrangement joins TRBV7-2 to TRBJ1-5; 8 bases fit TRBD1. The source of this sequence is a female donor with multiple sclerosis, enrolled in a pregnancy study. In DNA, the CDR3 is TGTGCCAGCAGCCTTGGGACAGGACGCAATCAGCCCCAGCATTTT. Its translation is CASSLGTGRNQPQHF. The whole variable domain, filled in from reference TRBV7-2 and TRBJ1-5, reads GAGVSQSPSNKVTEKGKDVELRCDPISGHTALYWYRQSLGQGLEFLIYFQGNSAPDKSGLPSDRFSAERTGGSVSTLTIQRTQQEDSAVYLCASSLGTGRNQPQHFGDGTRLSIL.